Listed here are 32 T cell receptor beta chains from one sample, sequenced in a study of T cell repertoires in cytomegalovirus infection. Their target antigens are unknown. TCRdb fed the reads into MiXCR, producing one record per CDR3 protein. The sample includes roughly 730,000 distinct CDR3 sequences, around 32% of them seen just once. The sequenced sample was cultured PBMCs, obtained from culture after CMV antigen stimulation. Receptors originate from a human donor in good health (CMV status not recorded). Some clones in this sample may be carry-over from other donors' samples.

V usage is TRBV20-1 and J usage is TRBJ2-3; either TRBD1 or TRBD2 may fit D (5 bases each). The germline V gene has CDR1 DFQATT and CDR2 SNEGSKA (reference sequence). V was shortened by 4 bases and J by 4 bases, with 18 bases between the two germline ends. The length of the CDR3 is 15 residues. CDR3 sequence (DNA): TGCAGTGCTAACGGGGACGGTGGGAGCGCAGATACGCAGTATTTT. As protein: CSANGDGGSADTQYF.

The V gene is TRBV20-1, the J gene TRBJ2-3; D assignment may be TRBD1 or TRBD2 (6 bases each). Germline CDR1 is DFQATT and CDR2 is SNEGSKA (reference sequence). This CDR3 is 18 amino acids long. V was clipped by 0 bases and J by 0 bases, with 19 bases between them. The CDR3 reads CSARDRGLSTPSTDTQYF. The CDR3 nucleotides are TGCAGTGCTAGAGATCGGGGGCTCAGTACCCCAAGCACAGATACGCAGTATTTT.

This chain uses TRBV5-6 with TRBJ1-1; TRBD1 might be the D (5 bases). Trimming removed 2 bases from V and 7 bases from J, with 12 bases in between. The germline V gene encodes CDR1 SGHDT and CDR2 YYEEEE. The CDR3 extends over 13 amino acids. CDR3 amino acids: CASSFDRKREAFF. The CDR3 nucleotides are TGTGCCAGCAGCTTTGACAGAAAACGTGAAGCTTTCTTT.

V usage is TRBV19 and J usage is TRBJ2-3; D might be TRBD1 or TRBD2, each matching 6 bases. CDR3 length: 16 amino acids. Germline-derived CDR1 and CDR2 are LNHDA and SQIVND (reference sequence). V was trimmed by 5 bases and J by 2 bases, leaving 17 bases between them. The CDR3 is CASSRPPGAFTDTQYF. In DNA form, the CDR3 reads TGTGCCAGTAGTCGTCCTCCGGGGGCCTTCACAGATACGCAGTATTTT.

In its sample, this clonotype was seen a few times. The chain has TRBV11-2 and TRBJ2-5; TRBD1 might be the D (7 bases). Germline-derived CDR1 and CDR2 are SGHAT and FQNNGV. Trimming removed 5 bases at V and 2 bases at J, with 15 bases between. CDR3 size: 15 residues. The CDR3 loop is CASSDQGGWQETQYF. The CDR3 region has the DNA TGTGCCAGCAGCGATCAGGGGGGATGGCAAGAGACCCAGTACTTC.

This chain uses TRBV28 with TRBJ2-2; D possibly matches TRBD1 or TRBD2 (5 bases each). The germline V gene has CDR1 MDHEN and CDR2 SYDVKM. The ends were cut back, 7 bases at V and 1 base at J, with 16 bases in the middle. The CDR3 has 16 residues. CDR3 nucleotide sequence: TGTGCCAGCACCGCTCCGGGACGGAAGAACACCGGGGAGCTGTTTTTT. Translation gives CASTAPGRKNTGELFF. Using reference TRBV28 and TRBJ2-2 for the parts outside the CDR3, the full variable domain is DVKVTQSSRYLVKRTGEKVFLECVQDMDHENMFWYRQDPGLGLRLIYFSYDVKMKEKGDIPEGYSVSREKKERFSLILESASTNQTSMYLCASTAPGRKNTGELFFGEGSRLTVL.

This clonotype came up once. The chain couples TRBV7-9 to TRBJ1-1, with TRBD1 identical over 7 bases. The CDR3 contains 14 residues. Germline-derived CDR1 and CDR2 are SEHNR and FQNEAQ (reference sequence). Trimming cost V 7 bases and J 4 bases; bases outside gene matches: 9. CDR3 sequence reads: CASKIGGSGTEAFF. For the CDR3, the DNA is TGTGCCAGCAAAATAGGGGGCTCGGGCACTGAAGCTTTCTTT.

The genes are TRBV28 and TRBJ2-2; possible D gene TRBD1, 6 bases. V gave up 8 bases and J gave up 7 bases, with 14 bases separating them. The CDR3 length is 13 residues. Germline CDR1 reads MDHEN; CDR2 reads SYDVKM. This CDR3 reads CASWAGESGELFF. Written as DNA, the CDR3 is TGTGCCAGCTGGGCAGGGGAAAGCGGGGAGCTGTTTTTT. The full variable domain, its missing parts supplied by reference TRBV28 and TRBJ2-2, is DVKVTQSSRYLVKRTGEKVFLECVQDMDHENMFWYRQDPGLGLRLIYFSYDVKMKEKGDIPEGYSVSREKKERFSLILESASTNQTSMYLCASWAGESGELFFGEGSRLTVL.

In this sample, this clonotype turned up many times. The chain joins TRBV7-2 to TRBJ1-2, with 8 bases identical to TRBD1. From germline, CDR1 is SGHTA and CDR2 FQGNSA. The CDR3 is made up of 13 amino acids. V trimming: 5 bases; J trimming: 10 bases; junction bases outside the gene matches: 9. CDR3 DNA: TGTGCCAGCAGCCCAGACAGGGGCCAGGACTACACCTTC. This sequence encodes CASSPDRGQDYTF.

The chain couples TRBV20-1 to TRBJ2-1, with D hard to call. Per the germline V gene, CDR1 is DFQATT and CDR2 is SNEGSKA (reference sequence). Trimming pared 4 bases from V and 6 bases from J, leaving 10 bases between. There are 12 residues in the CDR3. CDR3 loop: CSATFAFNEQFF. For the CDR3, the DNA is TGCAGTGCTACCTTCGCTTTCAATGAGCAGTTCTTC.

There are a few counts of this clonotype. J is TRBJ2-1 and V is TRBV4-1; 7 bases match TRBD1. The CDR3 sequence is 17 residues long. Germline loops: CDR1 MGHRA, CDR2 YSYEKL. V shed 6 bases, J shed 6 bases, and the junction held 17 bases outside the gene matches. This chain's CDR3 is CASSRTGTALNGNEQFF. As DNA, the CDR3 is TGCGCCAGCAGTCGTACCGGGACAGCCCTCAATGGCAATGAGCAGTTCTTC.

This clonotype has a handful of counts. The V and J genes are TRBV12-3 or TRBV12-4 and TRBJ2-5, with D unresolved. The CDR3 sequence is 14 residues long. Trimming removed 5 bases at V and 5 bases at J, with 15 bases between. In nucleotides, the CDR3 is TGTGCCAGCAGTACTCGGTTCTCCTCGGAGACCCAGTACTTC. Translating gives CASSTRFSSETQYF.

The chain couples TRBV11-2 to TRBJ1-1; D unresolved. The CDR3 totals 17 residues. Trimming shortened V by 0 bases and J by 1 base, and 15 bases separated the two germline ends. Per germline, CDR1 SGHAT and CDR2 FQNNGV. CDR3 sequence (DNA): TGTGCCAGCAGCTTAGATCCCCCTTGGGTGAAGAACACTGAAGCTTTCTTT. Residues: CASSLDPPWVKNTEAFF. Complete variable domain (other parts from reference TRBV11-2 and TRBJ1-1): EAGVAQSPRYKIIEKRQSVAFWCNPISGHATLYWYQQILGQGPKLLIQFQNNGVVDDSQLPKDRFSAERLKGVDSTLKIQPAKLEDSAVYLCASSLDPPWVKNTEAFFGQGTRLTVV.

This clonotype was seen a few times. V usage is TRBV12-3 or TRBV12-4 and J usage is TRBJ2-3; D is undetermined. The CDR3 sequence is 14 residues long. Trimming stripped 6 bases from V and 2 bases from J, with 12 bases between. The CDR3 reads CASSQQILTDTQYF. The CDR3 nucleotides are TGTGCCAGCAGCCAACAGATACTCACAGATACGCAGTATTTT.

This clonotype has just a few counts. CDR3 in DNA: TGTGCCAGCAACCGCAGGGAAAGCGGCAATCAGCCCCAGCATTTT. This translates into CASNRRESGNQPQHF. V usage is TRBV28 and J usage is TRBJ1-5, with D tentatively TRBD1 (5 bases). Looked up from germline, CDR1 is MDHEN and CDR2 is SYDVKM. Trimming removed 7 bases from V and 2 bases from J, with 15 bases in between. This CDR3 has 15 residues.

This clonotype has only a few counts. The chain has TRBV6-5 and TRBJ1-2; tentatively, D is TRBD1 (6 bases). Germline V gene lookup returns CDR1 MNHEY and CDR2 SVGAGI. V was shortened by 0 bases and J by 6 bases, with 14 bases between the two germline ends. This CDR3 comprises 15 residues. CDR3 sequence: CASSYSSLGADGYTF. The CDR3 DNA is TGTGCCAGCAGTTACTCGAGTTTGGGGGCGGATGGCTACACCTTC.

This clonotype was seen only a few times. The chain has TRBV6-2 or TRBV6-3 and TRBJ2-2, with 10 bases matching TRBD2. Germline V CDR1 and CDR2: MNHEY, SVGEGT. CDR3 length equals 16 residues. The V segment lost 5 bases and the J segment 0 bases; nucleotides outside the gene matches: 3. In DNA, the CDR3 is TGTGCCAGCAGTCCTACTAGCGGGGCGAACACCGGGGAGCTGTTTTTT. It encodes CASSPTSGANTGELFF.

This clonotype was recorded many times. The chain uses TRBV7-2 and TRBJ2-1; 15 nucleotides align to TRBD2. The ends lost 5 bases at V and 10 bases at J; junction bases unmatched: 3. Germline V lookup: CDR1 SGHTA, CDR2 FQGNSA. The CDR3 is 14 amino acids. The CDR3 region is CASSPGLAGGEQFF. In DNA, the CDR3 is TGTGCCAGCAGCCCGGGACTAGCGGGAGGAGAGCAGTTCTTC.

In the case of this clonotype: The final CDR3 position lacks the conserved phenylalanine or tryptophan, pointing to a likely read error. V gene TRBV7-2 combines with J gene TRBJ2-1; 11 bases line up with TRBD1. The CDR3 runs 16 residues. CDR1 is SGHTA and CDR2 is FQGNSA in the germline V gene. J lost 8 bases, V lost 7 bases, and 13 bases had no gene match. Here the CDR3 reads CASTRPGTGGYDEQFL. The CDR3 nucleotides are TGTGCCAGCACCCGACCCGGGACAGGGGGTTACGATGAGCAGTTCCTC.

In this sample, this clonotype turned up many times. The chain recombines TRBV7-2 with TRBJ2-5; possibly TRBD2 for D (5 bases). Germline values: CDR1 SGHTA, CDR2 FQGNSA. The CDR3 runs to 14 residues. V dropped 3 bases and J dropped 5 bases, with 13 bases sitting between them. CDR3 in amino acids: CASSFTRDDETQYF. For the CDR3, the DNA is TGTGCCAGCAGCTTCACCCGGGATGATGAGACCCAGTACTTC.

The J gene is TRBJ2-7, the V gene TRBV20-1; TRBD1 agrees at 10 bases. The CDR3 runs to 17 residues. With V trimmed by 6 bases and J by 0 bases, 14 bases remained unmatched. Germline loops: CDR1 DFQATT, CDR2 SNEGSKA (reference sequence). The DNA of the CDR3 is TGCAGTGCGGGGTCTCCGGGACAGGGGTTCAGCTCCTACGAGCAGTACTTC. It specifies CSAGSPGQGFSSYEQYF.

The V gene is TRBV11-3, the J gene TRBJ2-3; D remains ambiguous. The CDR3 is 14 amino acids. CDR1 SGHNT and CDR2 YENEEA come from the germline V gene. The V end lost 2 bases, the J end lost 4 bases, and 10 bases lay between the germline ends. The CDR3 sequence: CASSLSRSSDTQYF. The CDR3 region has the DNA TGTGCCAGCAGCTTAAGCAGGAGTTCAGATACGCAGTATTTT.

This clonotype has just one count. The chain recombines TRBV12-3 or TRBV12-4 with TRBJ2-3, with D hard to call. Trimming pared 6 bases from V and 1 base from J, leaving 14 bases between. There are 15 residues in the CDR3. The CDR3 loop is CASRKSSEGTDTQYF. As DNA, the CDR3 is TGTGCCAGCAGAAAAAGTTCTGAGGGCACAGATACGCAGTATTTT.

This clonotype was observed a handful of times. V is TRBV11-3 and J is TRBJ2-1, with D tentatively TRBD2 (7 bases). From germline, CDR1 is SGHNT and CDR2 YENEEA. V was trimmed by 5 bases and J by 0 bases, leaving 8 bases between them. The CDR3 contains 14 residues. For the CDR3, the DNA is TGTGCCAGCAGCCGGGGGGCCTCCTACAATGAGCAGTTCTTC. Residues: CASSRGASYNEQFF.

DNA for the CDR3: TGTGCTAGTGGTTTGGATAATAAGTGGACACCCAACACTGAAGCTTTCTTT. Amino acids: CASGLDNKWTPNTEAFF. V usage is TRBV12-5 and J usage is TRBJ1-1; TRBD1 might be the D (5 bases). CDR1 and CDR2 from the germline V gene are LGHNT and FRNRAP. The CDR3 covers 17 residues. V lost 1 base to trimming and J lost 2 bases, with 17 bases between them.

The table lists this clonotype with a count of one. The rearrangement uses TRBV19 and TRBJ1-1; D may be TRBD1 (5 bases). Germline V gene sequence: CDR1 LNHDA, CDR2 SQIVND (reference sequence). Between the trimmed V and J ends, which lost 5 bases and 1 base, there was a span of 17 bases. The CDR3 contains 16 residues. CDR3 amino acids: CASSARLGLSNTEAFF. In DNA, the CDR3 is TGTGCCAGTAGTGCCCGCCTGGGGCTTTCGAACACTGAAGCTTTCTTT.

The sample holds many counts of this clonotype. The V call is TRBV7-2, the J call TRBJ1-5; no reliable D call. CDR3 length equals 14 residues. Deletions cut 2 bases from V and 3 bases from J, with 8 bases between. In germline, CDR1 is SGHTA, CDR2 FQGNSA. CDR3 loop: CASSLSGINQPQHF. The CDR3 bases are TGTGCCAGCAGCTTATCGGGGATCAATCAGCCCCAGCATTTT.

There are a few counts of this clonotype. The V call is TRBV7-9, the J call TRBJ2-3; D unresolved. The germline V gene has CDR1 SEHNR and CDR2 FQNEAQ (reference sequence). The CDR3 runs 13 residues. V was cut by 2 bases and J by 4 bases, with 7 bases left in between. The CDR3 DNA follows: TGTGCCAGCAGCTTATTTAGCCCAGATACGCAGTATTTT. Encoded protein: CASSLFSPDTQYF.

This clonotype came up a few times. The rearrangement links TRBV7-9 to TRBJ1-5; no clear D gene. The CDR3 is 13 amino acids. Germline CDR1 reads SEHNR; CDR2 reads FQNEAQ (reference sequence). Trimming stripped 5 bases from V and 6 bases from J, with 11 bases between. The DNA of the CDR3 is TGTGCCAGCAGCCCGGGCGATTCTCAGCCCCAGCATTTT. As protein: CASSPGDSQPQHF.

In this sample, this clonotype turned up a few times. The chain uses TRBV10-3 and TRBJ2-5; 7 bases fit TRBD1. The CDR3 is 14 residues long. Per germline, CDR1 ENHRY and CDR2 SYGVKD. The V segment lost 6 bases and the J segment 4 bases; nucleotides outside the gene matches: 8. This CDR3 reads CAIRRQGAAETQYF. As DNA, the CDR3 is TGTGCCATCAGACGACAGGGAGCGGCAGAGACCCAGTACTTC.

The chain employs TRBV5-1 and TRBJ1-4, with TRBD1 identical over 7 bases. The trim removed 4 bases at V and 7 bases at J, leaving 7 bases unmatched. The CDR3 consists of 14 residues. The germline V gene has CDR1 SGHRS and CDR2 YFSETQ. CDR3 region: CASSTRGPGEKLFF. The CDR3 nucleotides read TGCGCCAGCAGCACAAGGGGGCCCGGTGAAAAACTGTTTTTT.

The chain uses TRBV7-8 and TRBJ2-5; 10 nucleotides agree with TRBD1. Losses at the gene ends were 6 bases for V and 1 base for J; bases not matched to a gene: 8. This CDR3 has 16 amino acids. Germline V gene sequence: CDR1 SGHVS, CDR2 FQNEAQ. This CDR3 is CASSNGQGDLQETQYF. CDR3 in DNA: TGTGCCAGCAGTAACGGACAGGGGGATCTCCAAGAGACCCAGTACTTC. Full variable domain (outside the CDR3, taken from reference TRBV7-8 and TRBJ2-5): GAGVSQSPRYKVAKRGQDVALRCDPISGHVSLFWYQQALGQGPEFLTYFQNEAQLDKSGLPSDRFFAERPEGSVSTLKIQRTQQEDSAVYLCASSNGQGDLQETQYFGPGTRLLVL.